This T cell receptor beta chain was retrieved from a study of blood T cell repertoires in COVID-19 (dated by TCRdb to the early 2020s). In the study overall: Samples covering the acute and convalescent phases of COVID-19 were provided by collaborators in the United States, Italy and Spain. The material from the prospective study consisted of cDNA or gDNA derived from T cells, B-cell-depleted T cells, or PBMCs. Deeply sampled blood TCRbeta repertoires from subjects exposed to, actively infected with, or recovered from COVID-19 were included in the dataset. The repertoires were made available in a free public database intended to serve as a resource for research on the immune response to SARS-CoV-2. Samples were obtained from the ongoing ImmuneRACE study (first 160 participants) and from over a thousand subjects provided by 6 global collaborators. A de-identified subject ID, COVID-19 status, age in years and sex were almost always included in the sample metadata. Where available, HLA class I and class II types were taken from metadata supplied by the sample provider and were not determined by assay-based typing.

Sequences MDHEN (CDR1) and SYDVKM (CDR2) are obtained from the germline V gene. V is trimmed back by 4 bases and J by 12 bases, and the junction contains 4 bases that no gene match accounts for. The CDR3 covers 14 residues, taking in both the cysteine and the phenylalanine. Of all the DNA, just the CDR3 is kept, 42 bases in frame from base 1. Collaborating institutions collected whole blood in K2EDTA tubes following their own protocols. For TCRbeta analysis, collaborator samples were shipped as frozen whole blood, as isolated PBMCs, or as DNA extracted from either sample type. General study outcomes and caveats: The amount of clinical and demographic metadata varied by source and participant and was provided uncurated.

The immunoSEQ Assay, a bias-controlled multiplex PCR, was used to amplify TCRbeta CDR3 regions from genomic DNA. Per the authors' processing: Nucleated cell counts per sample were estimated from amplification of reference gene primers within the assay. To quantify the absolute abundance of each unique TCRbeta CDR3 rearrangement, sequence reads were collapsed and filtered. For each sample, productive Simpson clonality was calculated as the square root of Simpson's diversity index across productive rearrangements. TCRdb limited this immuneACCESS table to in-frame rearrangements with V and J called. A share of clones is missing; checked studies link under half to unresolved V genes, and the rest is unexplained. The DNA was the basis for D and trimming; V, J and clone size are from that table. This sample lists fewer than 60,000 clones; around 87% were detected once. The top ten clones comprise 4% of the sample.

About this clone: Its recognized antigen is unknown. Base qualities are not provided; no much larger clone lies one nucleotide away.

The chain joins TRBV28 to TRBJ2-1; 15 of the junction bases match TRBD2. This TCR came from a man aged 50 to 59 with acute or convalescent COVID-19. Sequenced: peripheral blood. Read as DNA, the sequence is TGTGCCAGCAGTTCCGTGGGACTAGCGGGAGGGCAGTTCTTC. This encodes CASSSVGLAGGQFF.